This T cell receptor (beta chain) was sequenced for a study of blood T cell repertoires in COVID-19. Study-level background: T cells, B-cell-depleted T cells, or PBMCs supplied cDNA or gDNA.

V shed 2 bases, J shed 0 bases, and the junction held 5 bases outside the gene matches. The CDR3 spans 16 residues. Germline V gene sequence: CDR1 MNHEY, CDR2 SVGEGT. Sequencing was performed with immunoSEQ multiplex PCR; in TCRdb, only in-frame clones are kept and a portion is missing. The sample lists about 140,000 clones; about three quarters were seen once. This clone came up once. The sequenced sample was peripheral blood. This receptor was identified in a man older than 75 with acute or convalescent COVID-19. J is TRBJ1-2 and V is TRBV6-2 or TRBV6-3; 8 bases are shared with TRBD1. DNA for the CDR3: TGTGCCAGCAGTTACGAGGGACAGGAGGCTAACTATGGCTACACCTTC. Protein sequence: CASSYEGQEANYGYTF.